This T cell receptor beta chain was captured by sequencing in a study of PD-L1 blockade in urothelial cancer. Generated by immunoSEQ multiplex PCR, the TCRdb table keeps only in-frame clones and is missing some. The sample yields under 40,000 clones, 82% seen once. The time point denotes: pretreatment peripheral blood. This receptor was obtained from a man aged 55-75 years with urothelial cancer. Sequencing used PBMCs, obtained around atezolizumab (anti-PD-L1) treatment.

The chain's CDR3 is CAWSAGTSGNTIYF. The CDR3 DNA is TGTGCCTGGAGTGCAGGGACTTCTGGAAACACCATATATTTT. The chain combines TRBV30 with TRBJ1-3; tentative D call: TRBD1 (5 bases). This CDR3 has 14 amino acids. V was cut by 1 base and J by 1 base, with 8 bases left in between. Looked up from germline, CDR1 is GTSNPN and CDR2 is SVGIG (reference sequence).